A selection of T cell receptor beta chains follows, all from one sample in a study of circulating CD8 cells and anti-PD-1 response in melanoma. Each CDR3 protein gets one entry after TCRdb re-called the reads with MiXCR. The table lists about 660 distinct CDR3 sequences, over 6.5% of them singletons. The specimen was CD8+ T cells from PBMCs, collected at baseline or after one month of anti-PD-1 therapy (not recorded which). The receptors shown here come from a human donor with melanoma. CDR3s include the opening cysteine and the closing phenylalanine or tryptophan. D genes are given only for firm matches. The size entry is marked missing in some rows and otherwise reads once, few, many or a size class.

clone_size | j_call | v_call | d_call | cdr3_nt | cdr3_aa
large | TRBJ2-1 | TRBV20-1 | . | TGCAGTGCTAGAGATCCGAAGGGTCGTGAGCAGTTCTTC | CSARDPKGREQFF
medium-sized | TRBJ2-1 | TRBV28 | TRBD1 | TGTGCCAGCAGTTCCCAGGGGGCGAATTATGAGCAGTTCTTC | CASSSQGANYEQFF
medium-sized | TRBJ1-3 | TRBV28 | . | TGTGCCAGCAGTTTATTGAGGCTCTCTGGAAACACCATATATTTT | CASSLLRLSGNTIYF
few | TRBJ2-1 | TRBV6-4 | TRBD2 | TGTGCCAGCAGTGACGGGGAGGGGTCAGTCAATGAGCAGTTCTTC | CASSDGEGSVNEQFF
. | TRBJ2-3 | TRBV28 | . | TGTGCCAGCAGATTCGTAAGCGGCACAGATACGCAGTATTTT | CASRFVSGTDTQYF
medium-sized | TRBJ2-7 | TRBV19 | . | TGTGCCAGTAGTGATGACCGGGGCGAGCAGTACTTC | CASSDDRGEQYF
few | TRBJ2-1 | TRBV19 | TRBD2 | TGTGCCAGTAGTATGACTAGCGGGGGCCATCCCGAGGATGAGCAGTTCTTC | CASSMTSGGHPEDEQFF
large | TRBJ2-2 | TRBV6-4 | TRBD1 | TGTGCCAGCAGTGTCGGACAGGGGCCCGGGGAGCTGTTTTTT | CASSVGQGPGELFF
medium-sized | TRBJ2-5 | TRBV6-2/TRBV6-3 | . | TGTGCCAGCAGTCCGGGCGAACAAGAGACCCAGTACTTC | CASSPGEQETQYF
medium-sized | TRBJ2-3 | TRBV28 | TRBD1 | TGTGCCAGCAGTTTACCCTCTGACAGGGCTTTCGGTACGCAGTATTTT | CASSLPSDRAFGTQYF
few | TRBJ2-1 | TRBV2 | . | TGTGCCAGCACCCCCCGAGACGATGAGCAGTTCTTC | CASTPRDDEQFF
large | TRBJ2-7 | TRBV18 | TRBD2 | TGTGCCAGCTCACCATCAAGGACTAGCGGGGGTTACGAGCAGTACTTC | CASSPSRTSGGYEQYF
large | TRBJ2-1 | TRBV20-1 | TRBD1 | TGCAGTGCTAGAGTCGGACAGGGTGCAATTGTCTACAATGAGCAGTTCTTC | CSARVGQGAIVYNEQFF
large | TRBJ2-2 | TRBV28 | . | TGTGCCAGTGGACAGACTGTGGAAAACACCGGGGAGCTGTTTTTT | CASGQTVENTGELFF
large | TRBJ2-6 | TRBV6-1 | . | TGTGCCAGCGGGCTTAGCTCTGGGGCCAACGTCCTGACTTTC | CASGLSSGANVLTF
. | TRBJ2-7 | TRBV19 | TRBD1 | TGTGCCAGTAGTATAGTTTCCGGACAGGGTAGCTCCTACGAGCAGTACTTC | CASSIVSGQGSSYEQYF
few | TRBJ2-7 | TRBV3-1 | . | TGTGCCTCCTCGGACGGCTCCTACGAGCAGTGCTTC | CASSDGSYEQCF
large | TRBJ2-1 | TRBV20-1 | . | TGCAGTGCTAGCGAGGGACAAGAGTACAATGAGCAGTTCTTC | CSASEGQEYNEQFF
large | TRBJ2-7 | TRBV19 | TRBD2 | TGTGCCAGTAGTCCCACCGGGACTATCTACGAGCAGTACTTC | CASSPTGTIYEQYF
medium-sized | TRBJ1-5 | TRBV25-1 | . | TGTGCCAGCAGTGAACAAGGGCATAGCAATCAGCCCCAGCATTTT | CASSEQGHSNQPQHF
medium-sized | TRBJ1-5 | TRBV20-1 | . | TGCAGTGCTAGAGATAGGGGGGACCCCGACCCCCAGCATTTT | CSARDRGDPDPQHF
medium-sized | TRBJ2-1 | TRBV6-4 | TRBD2 | TGTGCCAGCAGTGACTCTAGCGGGGGGGCCAATGAGCAGTTCTTC | CASSDSSGGANEQFF
large | TRBJ2-3 | TRBV6-4 | TRBD2 | TGTGCCAGCAGTGACTCAGCGGGGGGGCCAGATACGCAGTATTTT | CASSDSAGGPDTQYF
large | TRBJ2-7 | TRBV5-5 | TRBD1 | TGTGCCAGCAGCTCCCGGGACAGCTCCTACGAGCAGTACTTC | CASSSRDSSYEQYF
medium-sized | TRBJ1-1 | TRBV12-3/TRBV12-4 | . | TGTGCCAGCAGTTGGATGGGGACGAACACTGAAGCTTTCTTT | CASSWMGTNTEAFF
large | TRBJ1-4 | TRBV25-1 | . | TGTGCCAGCAGTGAATCAGGGGCGCGGGAAAAACTGTTTTTT | CASSESGAREKLFF
large | TRBJ1-1 | TRBV5-6 | . | TGTGCCAGCAGCTTATCTCAAAGGGTCACTGAAGCTTTCTTT | CASSLSQRVTEAFF
medium-sized | TRBJ1-2 | TRBV6-5 | TRBD1 | TGTGCCAGCTCCGGAGGACAGGGGTCGAACTATGGCTACACCTTC | CASSGGQGSNYGYTF
medium-sized | TRBJ2-5 | TRBV6-1 | TRBD2 | TGTGCCAGCAGTGAAGCAGCGGGGGGGCAAGAGACCCAGTACTTC | CASSEAAGGQETQYF
medium-sized | TRBJ1-1 | TRBV15 | . | TGTGCCACCAGCAGAGCCAGGGGCAATGAAGCTTTCTTT | CATSRARGNEAFF
large | TRBJ2-6 | TRBV28 | . | TGTGCCAGCAGCGCTGGACAGCCCTCTGGGGCCAACGTCCTGACTTTC | CASSAGQPSGANVLTF
large | TRBJ2-3 | TRBV28 | TRBD1 | TGTGCCAGCAGTTCGAAGACAGGGGAGACAGATACGCAGTATTTT | CASSSKTGETDTQYF
large | TRBJ2-7 | TRBV18 | . | TGTGCCAGCTCACCACTTCCCAGGGCGGGGTACGAGCAGTACTTC | CASSPLPRAGYEQYF
large | TRBJ2-7 | TRBV7-9 | TRBD1 | TGTGCCAGCAGCTCCACGATGGACAGGGGGTACGAGCAGTACTTC | CASSSTMDRGYEQYF
large | TRBJ2-5 | TRBV29-1 | TRBD1 | TGCAGCGTTGAAGATCTGGGAGACAGGGGTTCGGAGACCCAGTACTTC | CSVEDLGDRGSETQYF
few | TRBJ2-7 | TRBV6-4 | TRBD1 | TGTGCCAGCAGTGAAGGACAGGGGGCCTCCTACGAGCAGTACTTC | CASSEGQGASYEQYF
. | TRBJ2-7 | TRBV28 | . | TGTGCCAGCAGCCGCGGATTCTCCTACGAGCAGTACTTC | CASSRGFSYEQYF
medium-sized | TRBJ2-7 | TRBV6-5 | . | TGTGCCAGCAGTCCAACGACAGCGTTTACCCTCGGCGAGCAGTACTTC | CASSPTTAFTLGEQYF
medium-sized | TRBJ2-1 | TRBV12-3/TRBV12-4 | . | TGTGCCAGCAGTCCTAGGGCGGGGCCGTTAATTTACAATGAGCAGTTCTTC | CASSPRAGPLIYNEQFF
medium-sized | TRBJ1-1 | TRBV6-1 | TRBD1 | TGTGCCAGCAGTGAGCTCCAAGGGACAGGGGCTTTTGAAGCTTTCTTT | CASSELQGTGAFEAFF
. | TRBJ2-2 | TRBV6-4 | TRBD1 | TGTACCAGCAGTCTCGGACAGGGGCCCGGGGAGCTGTTTTTT | CTSSLGQGPGELFF
. | TRBJ2-1 | TRBV28 | . | TGCGCCAGCAGTCCTAATTCACTCCAGTCCTTC | CASSPNSLQSF